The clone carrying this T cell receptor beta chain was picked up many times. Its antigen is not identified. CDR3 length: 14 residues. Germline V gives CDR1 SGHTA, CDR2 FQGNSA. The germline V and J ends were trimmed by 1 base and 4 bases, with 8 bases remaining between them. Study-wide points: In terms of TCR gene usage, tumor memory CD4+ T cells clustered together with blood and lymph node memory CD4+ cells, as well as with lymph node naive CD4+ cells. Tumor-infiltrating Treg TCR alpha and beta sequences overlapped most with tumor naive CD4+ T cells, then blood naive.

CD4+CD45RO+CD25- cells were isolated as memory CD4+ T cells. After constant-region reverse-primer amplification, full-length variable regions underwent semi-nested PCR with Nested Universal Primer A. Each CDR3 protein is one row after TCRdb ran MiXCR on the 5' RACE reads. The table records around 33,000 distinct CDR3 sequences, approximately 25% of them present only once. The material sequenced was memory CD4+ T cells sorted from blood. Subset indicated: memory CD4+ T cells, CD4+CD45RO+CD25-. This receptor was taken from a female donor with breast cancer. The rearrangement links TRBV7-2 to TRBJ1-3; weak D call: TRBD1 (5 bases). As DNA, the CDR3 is TGTGCCAGCAGCTTAGAACACAGGGGAAACACCATATATTTT. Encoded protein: CASSLEHRGNTIYF.